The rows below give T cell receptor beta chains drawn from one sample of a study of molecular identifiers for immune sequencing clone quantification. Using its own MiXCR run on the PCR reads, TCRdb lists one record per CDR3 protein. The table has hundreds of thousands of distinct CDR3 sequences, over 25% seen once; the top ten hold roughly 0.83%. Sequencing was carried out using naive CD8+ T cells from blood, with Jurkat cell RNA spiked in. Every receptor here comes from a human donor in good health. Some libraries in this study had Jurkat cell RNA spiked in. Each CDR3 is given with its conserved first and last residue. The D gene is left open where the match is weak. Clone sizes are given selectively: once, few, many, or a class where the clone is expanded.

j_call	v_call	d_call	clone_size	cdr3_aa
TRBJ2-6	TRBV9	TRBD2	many	CASSVTGGPSGANVLTF
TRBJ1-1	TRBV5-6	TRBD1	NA	CASNATSTGVNTEAFF
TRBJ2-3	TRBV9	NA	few	CASSPAPGDKQYF
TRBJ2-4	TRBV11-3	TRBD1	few	CASSPQTGGRVGTQDIQYF
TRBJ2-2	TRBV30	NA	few	CAWSFGTGELFF
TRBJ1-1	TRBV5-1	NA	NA	CARRGRPMPPAAFF
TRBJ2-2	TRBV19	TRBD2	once	CASSMLAGINTGELFF
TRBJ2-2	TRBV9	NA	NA	CASGVEGHGELFF
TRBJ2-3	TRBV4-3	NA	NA	CASSYRGRRELGTDTQYF
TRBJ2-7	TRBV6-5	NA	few	CASSYFSGMIYEQYF
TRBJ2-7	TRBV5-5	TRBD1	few	CASSSPEATGGVYEQYF
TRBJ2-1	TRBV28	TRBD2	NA	CASSTSGSFHEQFF
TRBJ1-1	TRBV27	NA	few	CASSPSGGEFTEAFF
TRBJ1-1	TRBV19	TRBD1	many	CASRWTGGNTEAFF
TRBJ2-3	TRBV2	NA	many	CAATETRASTDTQYF
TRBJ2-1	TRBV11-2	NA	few	CASSPVGYDEQFF
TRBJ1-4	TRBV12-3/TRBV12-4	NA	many	CASSLEDREKLFF
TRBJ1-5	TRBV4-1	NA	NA	CASSTGGYQPQHF
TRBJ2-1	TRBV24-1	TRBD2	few	CATNQAGYGEQFF
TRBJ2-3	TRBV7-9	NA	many	CASSPRQAGLTDTQYF
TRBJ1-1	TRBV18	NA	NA	CTSSPPEGYTEAFF
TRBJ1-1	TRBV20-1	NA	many	CSARDEASFEAFF
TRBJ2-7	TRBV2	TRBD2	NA	CASTSGSYEQYF
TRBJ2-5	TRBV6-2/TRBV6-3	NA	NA	CASSYRLTKETQYF
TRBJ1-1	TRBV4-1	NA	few	CASSQAKEQPYTEAFF
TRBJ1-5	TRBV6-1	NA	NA	CANSEPRSNQPQHF
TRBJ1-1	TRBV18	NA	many	CASSPPLLNTEAFF
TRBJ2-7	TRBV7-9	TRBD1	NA	CVSSIGDSYPYEQYF
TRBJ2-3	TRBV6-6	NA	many	CASSSLGTDTQYF
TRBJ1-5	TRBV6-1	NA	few	CASSEPAREVGQPQHF
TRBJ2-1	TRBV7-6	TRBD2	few	CASSSTSGGIYNEQFF
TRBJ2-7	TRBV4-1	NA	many	CASSQETGGLYEQYF
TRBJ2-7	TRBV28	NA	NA	CASSDPTPTYEQYF
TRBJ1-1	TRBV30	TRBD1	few	CAWGQDRALMGAFF
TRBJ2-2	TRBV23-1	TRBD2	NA	CASSLSGRHTGELFF
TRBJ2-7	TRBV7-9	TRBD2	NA	CACSTPSGRAAYEQYF
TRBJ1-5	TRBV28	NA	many	CASSIGTQSNQPQHF
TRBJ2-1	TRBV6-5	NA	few	CASSYAGAGDEQFF
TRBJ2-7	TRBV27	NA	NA	CASSLGPMGEQYF
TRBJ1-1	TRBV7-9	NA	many	CASSSRQTMNTEAFF
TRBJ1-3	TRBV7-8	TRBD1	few	CASSYRQGANSGNTIYF
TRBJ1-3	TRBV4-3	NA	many	CASSQDKLSGNTIYF
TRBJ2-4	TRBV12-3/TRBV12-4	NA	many	CASSLGVNIQYF
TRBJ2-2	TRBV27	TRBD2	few	CASSLVFASGNTGELFF
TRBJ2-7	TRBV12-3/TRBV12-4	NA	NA	CASSPEGLAGRSYEQYF
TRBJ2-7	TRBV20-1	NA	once	CSARGLCSSYEQYF
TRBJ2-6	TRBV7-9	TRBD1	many	CASSLTRNRGLGANVLTF
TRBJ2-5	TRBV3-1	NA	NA	CASSPGLEQETQYF
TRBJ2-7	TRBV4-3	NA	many	CASSQELVGTYEQYF
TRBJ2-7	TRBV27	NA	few	CASSLGPYYEQYF
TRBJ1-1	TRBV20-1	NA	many	CSAPGLNTEAFF
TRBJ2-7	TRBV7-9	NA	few	CASRSWERSYEQYF
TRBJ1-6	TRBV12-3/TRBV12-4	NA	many	CASSLWAGQRNSPLHF
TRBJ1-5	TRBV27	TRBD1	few	CASSYIGQGANQPQHF
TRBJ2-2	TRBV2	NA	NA	CASMGSTGELFF
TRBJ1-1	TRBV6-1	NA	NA	CASSEDLDISLLNTEAFF
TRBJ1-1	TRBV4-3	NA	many	CASSQDRRNTEAFF